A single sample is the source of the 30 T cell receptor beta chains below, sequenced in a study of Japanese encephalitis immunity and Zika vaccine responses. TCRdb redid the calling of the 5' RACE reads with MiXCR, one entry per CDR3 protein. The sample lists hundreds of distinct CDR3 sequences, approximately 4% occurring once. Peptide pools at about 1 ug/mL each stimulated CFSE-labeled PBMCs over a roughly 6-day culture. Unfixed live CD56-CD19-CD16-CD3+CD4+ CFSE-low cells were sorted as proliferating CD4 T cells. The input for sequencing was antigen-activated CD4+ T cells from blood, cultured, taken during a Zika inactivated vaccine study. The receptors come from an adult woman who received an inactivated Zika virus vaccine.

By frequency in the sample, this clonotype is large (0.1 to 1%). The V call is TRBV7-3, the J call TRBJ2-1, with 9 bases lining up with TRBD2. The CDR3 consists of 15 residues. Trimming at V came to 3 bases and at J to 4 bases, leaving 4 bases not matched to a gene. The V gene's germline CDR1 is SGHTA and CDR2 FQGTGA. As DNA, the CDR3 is TGTGCCAGCAGCTTTAGCGGGGGAATTTACAATGAGCAGTTCTTC. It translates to CASSFSGGIYNEQFF.

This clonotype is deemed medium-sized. As DNA, the CDR3 is TGTGCCAGCAGCTTTGGGACGACCTACGAGCAGTACTTC. Its protein is CASSFGTTYEQYF. The chain joins TRBV12-3 or TRBV12-4 to TRBJ2-7, with D perhaps assigned TRBD1 or TRBD2 (5 bases each). Trimming pared 6 bases from V and 2 bases from J, leaving 11 bases between. This CDR3 has 13 amino acids.

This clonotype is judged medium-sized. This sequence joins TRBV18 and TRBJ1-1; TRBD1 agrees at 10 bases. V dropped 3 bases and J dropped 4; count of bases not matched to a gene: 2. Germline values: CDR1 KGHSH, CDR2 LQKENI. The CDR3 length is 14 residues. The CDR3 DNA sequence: TGTGCCAGCTCACCCGGGACAGGGGCCACTGAAGCTTTCTTT. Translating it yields CASSPGTGATEAFF.

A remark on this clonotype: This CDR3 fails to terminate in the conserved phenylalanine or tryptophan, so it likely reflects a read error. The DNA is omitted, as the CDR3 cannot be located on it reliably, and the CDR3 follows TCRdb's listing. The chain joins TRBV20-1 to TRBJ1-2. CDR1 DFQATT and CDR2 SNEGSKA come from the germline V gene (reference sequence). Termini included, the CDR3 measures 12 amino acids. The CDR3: CSAETEGYGYNG.

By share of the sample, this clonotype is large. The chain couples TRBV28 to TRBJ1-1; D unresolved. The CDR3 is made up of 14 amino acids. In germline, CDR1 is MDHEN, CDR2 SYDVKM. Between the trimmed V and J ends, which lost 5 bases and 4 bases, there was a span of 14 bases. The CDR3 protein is CASSPSRETTEAFF. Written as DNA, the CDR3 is TGTGCCAGCAGTCCTTCTAGGGAAACCACTGAAGCTTTCTTT.

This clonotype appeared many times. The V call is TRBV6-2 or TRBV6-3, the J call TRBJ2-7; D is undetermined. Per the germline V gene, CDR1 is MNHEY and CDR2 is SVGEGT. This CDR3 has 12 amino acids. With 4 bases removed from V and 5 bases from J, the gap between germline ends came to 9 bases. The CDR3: CASSSPHHEQYF. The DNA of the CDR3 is TGTGCCAGCAGTTCCCCCCACCACGAGCAGTACTTC.

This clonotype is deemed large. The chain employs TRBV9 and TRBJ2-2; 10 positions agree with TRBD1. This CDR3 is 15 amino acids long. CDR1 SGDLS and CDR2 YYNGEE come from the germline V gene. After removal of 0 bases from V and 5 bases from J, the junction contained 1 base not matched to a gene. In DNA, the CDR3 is TGTGCCAGCAGCGTAGGGACAGGGGGGACCGGGGAGCTGTTTTTT. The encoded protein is CASSVGTGGTGELFF.

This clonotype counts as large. In nucleotides, the CDR3 is TGTGCCAGCAGTCACGGGCCAGGGGGCGCGATCCAGCCCCAGCATTTT. This sequence encodes CASSHGPGGAIQPQHF. The V gene is TRBV6-2 or TRBV6-3, the J gene TRBJ1-5; 8 bases line up with TRBD1. The CDR3 runs 16 residues. The trim removed 5 bases at V and 7 bases at J, leaving 13 bases unmatched. Germline loops: CDR1 MNHEY, CDR2 SVGEGT.

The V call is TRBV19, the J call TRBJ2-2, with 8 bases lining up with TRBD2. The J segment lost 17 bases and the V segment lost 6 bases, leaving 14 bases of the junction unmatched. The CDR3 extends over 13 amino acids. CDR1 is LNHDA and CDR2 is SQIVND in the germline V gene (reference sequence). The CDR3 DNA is TGTGCCAGTAGGAAAAGCGCGGGACTAGTGTTTTTTTTT. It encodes CASRKSAGLVFFF.

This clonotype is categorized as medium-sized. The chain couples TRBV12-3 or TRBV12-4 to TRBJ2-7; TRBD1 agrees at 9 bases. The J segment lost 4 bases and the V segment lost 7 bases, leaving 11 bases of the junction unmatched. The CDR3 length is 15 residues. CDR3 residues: CASKPGTGTRYEQYF. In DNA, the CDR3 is TGTGCCAGCAAGCCGGGGACAGGGACGCGGTACGAGCAGTACTTC.

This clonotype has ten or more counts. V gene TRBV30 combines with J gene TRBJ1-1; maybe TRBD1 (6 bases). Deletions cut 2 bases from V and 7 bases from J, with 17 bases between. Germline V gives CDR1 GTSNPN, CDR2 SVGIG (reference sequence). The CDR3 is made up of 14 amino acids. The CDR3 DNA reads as TGTGCCTGGAGTAGGGAGCAGGGGACCGGTGAAGCTTTCTTT. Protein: CAWSREQGTGEAFF.

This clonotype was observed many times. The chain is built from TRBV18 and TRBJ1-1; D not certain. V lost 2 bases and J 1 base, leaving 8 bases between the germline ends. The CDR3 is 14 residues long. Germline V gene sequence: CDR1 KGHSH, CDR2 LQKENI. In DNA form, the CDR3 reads TGTGCCAGCTCACCAAACTGGGAGAACACTGAAGCTTTCTTT. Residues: CASSPNWENTEAFF.

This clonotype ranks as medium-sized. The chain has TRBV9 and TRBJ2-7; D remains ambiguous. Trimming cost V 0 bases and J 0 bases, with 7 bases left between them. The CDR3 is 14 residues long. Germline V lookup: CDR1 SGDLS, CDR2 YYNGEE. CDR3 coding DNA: TGTGCCAGCAGCGTAGATGTACACTCCTACGAGCAGTACTTC. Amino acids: CASSVDVHSYEQYF.

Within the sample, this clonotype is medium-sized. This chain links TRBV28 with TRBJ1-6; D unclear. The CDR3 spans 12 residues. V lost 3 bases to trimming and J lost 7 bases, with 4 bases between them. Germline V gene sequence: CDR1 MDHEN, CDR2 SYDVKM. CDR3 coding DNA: TGTGCCAGCAGTTTCGGGAATTCACCCCTCCACTTT. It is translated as CASSFGNSPLHF.

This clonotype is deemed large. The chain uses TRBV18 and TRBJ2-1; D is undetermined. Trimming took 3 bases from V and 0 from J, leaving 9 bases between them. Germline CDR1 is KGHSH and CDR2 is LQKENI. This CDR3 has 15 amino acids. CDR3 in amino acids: CASSPDLSSYNEQFF. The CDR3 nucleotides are TGTGCCAGCTCACCTGACTTGTCCTCCTACAATGAGCAGTTCTTC.

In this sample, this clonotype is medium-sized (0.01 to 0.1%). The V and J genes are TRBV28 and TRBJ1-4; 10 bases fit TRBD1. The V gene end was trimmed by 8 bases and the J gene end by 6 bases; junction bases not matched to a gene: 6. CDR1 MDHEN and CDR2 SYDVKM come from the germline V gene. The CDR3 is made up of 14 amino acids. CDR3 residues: CASETGGSDEKLFF. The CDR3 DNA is TGTGCCAGCGAGACAGGGGGCTCGGATGAAAAACTGTTTTTT.

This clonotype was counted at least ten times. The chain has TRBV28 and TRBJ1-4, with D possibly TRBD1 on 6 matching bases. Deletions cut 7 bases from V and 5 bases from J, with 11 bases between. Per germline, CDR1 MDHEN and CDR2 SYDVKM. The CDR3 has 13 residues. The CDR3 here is CASTDSANEKLFF. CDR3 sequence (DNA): TGTGCCAGCACGGACAGTGCGAATGAAAAACTGTTTTTT.

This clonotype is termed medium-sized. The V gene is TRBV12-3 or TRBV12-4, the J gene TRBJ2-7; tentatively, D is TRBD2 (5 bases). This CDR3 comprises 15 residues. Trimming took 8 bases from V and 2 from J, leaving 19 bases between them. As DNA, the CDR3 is TGTGCCAGCTCCCGAGGGTCGGCAGATACCTACGAGCAGTACTTC. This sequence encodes CASSRGSADTYEQYF.

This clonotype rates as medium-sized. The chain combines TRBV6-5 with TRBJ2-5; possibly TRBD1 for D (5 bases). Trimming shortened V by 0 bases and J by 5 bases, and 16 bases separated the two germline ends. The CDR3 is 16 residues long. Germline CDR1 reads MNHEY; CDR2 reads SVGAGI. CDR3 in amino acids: CASSYSGWKGPETQYF. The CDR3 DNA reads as TGTGCCAGCAGTTACTCGGGTTGGAAGGGGCCGGAGACCCAGTACTTC.

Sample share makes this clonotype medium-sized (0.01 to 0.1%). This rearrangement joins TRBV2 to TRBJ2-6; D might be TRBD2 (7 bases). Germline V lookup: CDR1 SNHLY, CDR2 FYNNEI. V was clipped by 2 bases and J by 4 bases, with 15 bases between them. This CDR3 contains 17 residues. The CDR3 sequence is CASSENRGAMGANVLTF. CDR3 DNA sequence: TGTGCCAGCAGTGAAAATCGGGGGGCGATGGGGGCCAACGTCCTGACTTTC.

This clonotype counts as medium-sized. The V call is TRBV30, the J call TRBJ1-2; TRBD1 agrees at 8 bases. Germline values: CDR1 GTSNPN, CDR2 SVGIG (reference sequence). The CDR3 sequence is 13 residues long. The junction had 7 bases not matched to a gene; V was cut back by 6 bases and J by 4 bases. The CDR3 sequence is CACPDRVGYGYTF. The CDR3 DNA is TGTGCCTGTCCGGACAGGGTCGGCTATGGCTACACCTTC.

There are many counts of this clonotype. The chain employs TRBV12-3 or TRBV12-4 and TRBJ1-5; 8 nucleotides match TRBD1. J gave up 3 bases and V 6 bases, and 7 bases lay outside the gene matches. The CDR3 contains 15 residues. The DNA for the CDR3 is TGTGCCAGCAGACCCGGGACAGGATACAATCAGCCCCAGCATTTT. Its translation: CASRPGTGYNQPQHF.

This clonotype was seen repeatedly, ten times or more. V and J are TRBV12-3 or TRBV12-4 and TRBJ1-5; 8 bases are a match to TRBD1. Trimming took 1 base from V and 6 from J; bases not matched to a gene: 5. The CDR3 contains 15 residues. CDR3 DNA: TGTGCCAGCAGTTTAGGGACAGGGCGCCGTCAGCCCCAGCATTTT. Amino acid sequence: CASSLGTGRRQPQHF.

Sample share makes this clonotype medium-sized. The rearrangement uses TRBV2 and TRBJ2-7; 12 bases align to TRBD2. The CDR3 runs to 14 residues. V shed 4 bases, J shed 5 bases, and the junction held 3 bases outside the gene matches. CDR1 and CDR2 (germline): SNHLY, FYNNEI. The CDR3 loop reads CASSARLAGDEQYF. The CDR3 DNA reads TGTGCCAGCAGTGCGCGACTAGCGGGGGACGAGCAGTACTTC.

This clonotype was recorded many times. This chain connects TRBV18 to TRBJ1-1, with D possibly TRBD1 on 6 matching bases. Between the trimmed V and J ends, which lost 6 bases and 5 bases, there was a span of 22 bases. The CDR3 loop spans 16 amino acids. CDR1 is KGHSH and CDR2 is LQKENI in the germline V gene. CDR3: CASSPLRGDGKTEAFF. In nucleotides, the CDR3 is TGTGCCAGCTCGCCCTTGAGGGGGGACGGGAAAACTGAAGCTTTCTTT.

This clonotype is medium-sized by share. CDR3 sequence: CASSADTETQYF. DNA for the CDR3: TGTGCCAGCAGTGCGGATACGGAGACCCAGTACTTC. This chain uses TRBV6-6 with TRBJ2-5, with D uncertain. Germline V CDR1 and CDR2: MNHNY, SVGAGI (reference sequence). Trimming pared 5 bases from V and 5 bases from J, leaving 9 bases between. The CDR3 extends over 12 amino acids.

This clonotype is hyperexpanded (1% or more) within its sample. CDR3 loop: CAISGGGSDQPQHF. The CDR3 DNA follows: TGTGCCATCAGTGGCGGAGGGTCTGATCAGCCCCAGCATTTT. This chain uses TRBV10-3 with TRBJ1-5; the D is unclear. V gave up 4 bases and J gave up 5 bases, with 12 bases separating them. Germline V CDR1 and CDR2: ENHRY, SYGVKD. This CDR3 has 14 amino acids.

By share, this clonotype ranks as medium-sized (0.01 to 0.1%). Here the CDR3 DNA reads TGTGCCAGCAGCCAAGGGACCGTAGAGACCCAGTACTTC. The encoded protein is CASSQGTVETQYF. The chain joins TRBV9 to TRBJ2-5; D is tentatively TRBD1 or TRBD2 (5 bases each). This CDR3 comprises 13 residues. Trimming removed 4 bases from V and 4 bases from J, with 11 bases in between. In germline, CDR1 is SGDLS, CDR2 YYNGEE.

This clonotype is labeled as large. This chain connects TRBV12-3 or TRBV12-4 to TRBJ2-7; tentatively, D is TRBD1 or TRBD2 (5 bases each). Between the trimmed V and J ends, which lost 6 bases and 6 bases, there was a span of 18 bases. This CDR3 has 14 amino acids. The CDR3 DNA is TGTGCCAGCAGCCCCGGCAGGGAGACGTCCGAGCAGTACTTC. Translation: CASSPGRETSEQYF.

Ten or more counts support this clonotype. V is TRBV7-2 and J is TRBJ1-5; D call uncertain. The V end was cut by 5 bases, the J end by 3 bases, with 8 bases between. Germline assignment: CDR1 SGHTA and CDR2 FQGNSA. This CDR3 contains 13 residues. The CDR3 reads CASSMDLNQPQHF. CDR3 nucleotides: TGTGCCAGCAGCATGGACCTCAATCAGCCCCAGCATTTT. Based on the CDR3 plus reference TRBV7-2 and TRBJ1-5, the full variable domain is GAGVSQSPSNKVTEKGKDVELRCDPISGHTALYWYRQSLGQGLEFLIYFQGNSAPDKSGLPSDRFSAERTGGSVSTLTIQRTQQEDSAVYLCASSMDLNQPQHFGDGTRLSIL.